The sequence of this T cell receptor (beta chain) was determined in a study of control samples from healthy donors and cancer patients. This table comes from immunoSEQ multiplex PCR, and its TCRdb copy is limited to in-frame clones, with some not included. The sample yields 120,000 to 150,000 clones, roughly 94% seen once. CDR3 length: 16 residues. V lost 4 bases to trimming and J lost 4 bases, with 18 bases between them. Per the germline V gene, CDR1 is SGHVS and CDR2 is FQNEAQ. The TCR originated in a man in his forties in good health. The chain is built from TRBV7-8 and TRBJ2-3; D is tentatively TRBD1 or TRBD2 (5 bases each). What was sequenced was blood. CDR3 loop: CASSSSPDSFPDTQYF. Written as DNA, the CDR3 is TGTGCCAGCAGCTCTAGCCCCGACAGTTTTCCAGATACGCAGTATTTT. Using reference TRBV7-8 and TRBJ2-3 for the parts outside the CDR3, the full variable domain is GAGVSQSPRYKVAKRGQDVALRCDPISGHVSLFWYQQALGQGPEFLTYFQNEAQLDKSGLPSDRFFAERPEGSVSTLKIQRTQQEDSAVYLCASSSSPDSFPDTQYFGPGTRLTVL.